These 22 T cell receptor beta chains were sequenced from one sample in a study of blood T cell repertoires in COVID-19 (dated by TCRdb to the early 2020s). Library preparation employed the immunoSEQ multiplex PCR assay. The source is immuneACCESS, and TCRdb retained only in-frame sequences with V and J called. Part of the clones is not carried over; for the studies checked, unresolved V genes explain less than half of this, and the remainder is unexplained. Here the sample has over 250,000 clones; under 95% occur a single time. Around 2.5% of the sample is held by the ten biggest clonotypes. Material: PBMCs or T cells enriched from blood (not recorded which). Receptors originate from a man between 60 and 75 years old who had recovered from COVID-19.

This clone was seen just once. The chain uses TRBV6-5 and TRBJ2-5, with a tentative D call TRBD1 (5 bases). The CDR3 length is 15 residues. With 6 bases removed from V and 1 base from J, the gap between germline ends came to 15 bases. Germline lookup yields CDR1 MNHEY and CDR2 SVGAGI. This chain's CDR3 is CASRKTGRPQETQYF. The CDR3 DNA sequence: TGTGCCAGCAGAAAAACAGGTCGGCCCCAAGAGACCCAGTACTTC.

The chain combines TRBV5-8 with TRBJ2-7; 9 bases agree with TRBD1. The CDR3 is 13 amino acids. Germline CDR1 SGHTS, CDR2 YDEGEE. V shed 4 bases and J 7 bases; nucleotides not matched to a gene: 6. The CDR3 DNA reads as TGTGCCAGCAGCAAGGACAGGGGAGGGGAGCAGTACTTC. It codes for CASSKDRGGEQYF.

This chain joins TRBV2 and TRBJ1-2, with D perhaps matching TRBD1 (5 bases). V lost 8 bases and J 4 bases, leaving 17 bases between the germline ends. The CDR3 contains 14 residues. Germline assignment: CDR1 SNHLY and CDR2 FYNNEI. The CDR3 loop is CASLASDTGYGYTF. The CDR3 bases are TGTGCCAGCTTAGCCTCGGACACGGGCTATGGCTACACCTTC.

This rearrangement joins TRBV6-5 to TRBJ1-1; TRBD1 matches at 7 bases. CDR1 and CDR2 (germline): MNHEY, SVGAGI. The CDR3 sequence is 14 residues long. V lost 6 bases and J lost 3; bases outside the gene matches: 7. CDR3 coding DNA: TGTGCCAGCAGGCTTGACAGGGCGGACACTGAAGCTTTCTTT. Translation: CASRLDRADTEAFF.

On this clone: Other DNA sequences of this sample code for an identical CDR3. The CDR3 DNA reads TGTGCCAGCAGCCAAAGCGCCGGGGCCAACGTCCTGACTTTC. Translating gives CASSQSAGANVLTF. The chain combines TRBV3-1 (or the pseudogene TRBV3-2) with TRBJ2-6, with D unresolved. The V gene lost 2 bases and the J gene lost 4 bases, with 6 bases spanning the gap. Germline assignment: CDR1 LGHDT and CDR2 YNNKEL (reference sequence). CDR3 size: 14 residues.

The rearrangement joins TRBV2 to TRBJ1-5; D remains ambiguous. CDR3 length equals 14 residues. V shed 4 bases and J shed 5 bases, with 12 bases lying between them. Per germline, CDR1 SNHLY and CDR2 FYNNEI. The CDR3 DNA reads as TGTGCCAGCAGTGCGCTCTTCGGGGATCAGCCCCAGCATTTT. It is translated as CASSALFGDQPQHF. Drawing the rest from reference TRBV2 and TRBJ1-5, the complete variable domain is EPEVTQTPSHQVTQMGQEVILRCVPISNHLYFYWYRQILGQKVEFLVSFYNNEISEKSEIFDDQFSVERPDGSNFTLKIRSTKLEDSAMYFCASSALFGDQPQHFGDGTRLSIL.

This clone was found a few times. CDR3 region: CASSSHRVWGGHTEAFF. As DNA, the CDR3 is TGTGCCAGCAGCTCCCACAGAGTATGGGGAGGGCACACTGAAGCTTTCTTT. The gene calls are TRBV7-3 and TRBJ1-1; no definite D call. Germline values: CDR1 SGHTA, CDR2 FQGTGA. The V end lost 4 bases, the J end lost 3 bases, and 21 bases lay between the germline ends. The length of the CDR3 is 17 residues.

V and J are TRBV3-1 (or the pseudogene TRBV3-2) and TRBJ2-1; the D gene is possibly TRBD1 (5 bases). Trimming took off 3 bases at V and 8 bases at J, with 23 bases between the two ends. The germline CDR1 and CDR2 sequences are LGHDT and YNNKEL (reference sequence). This CDR3 spans 17 amino acids. CDR3 residues: CASSQSARGARFYEQFF. CDR3 nucleotides: TGTGCCAGCAGCCAGTCCGCCCGTGGGGCCCGCTTCTATGAGCAGTTCTTC.

The genes are TRBV6-5 and TRBJ2-5; D possibly corresponds to TRBD2 (5 bases). Trimming removed 6 bases at V and 3 bases at J, with 14 bases between. The CDR3 has 14 amino acids. Germline CDR1 reads MNHEY; CDR2 reads SVGAGI. The CDR3: CASSLGGHEETQYF. In DNA form, the CDR3 reads TGTGCCAGCAGCCTAGGCGGGCACGAAGAGACCCAGTACTTC.

This chain uses TRBV27 with TRBJ1-1; the D gene is possibly TRBD1 (5 bases). The germline V and J ends were trimmed by 6 bases and 6 bases, with 14 bases remaining between them. Germline V gene sequence: CDR1 MNHEY, CDR2 SMNVEV (reference sequence). The CDR3 extends over 13 amino acids. The CDR3 nucleotides are TGTGCCAGCAGACTGTCGGGGGGGGCTGAAGCTTTCTTT. This translates into CASRLSGGAEAFF.

This clone appeared a single time. This chain joins TRBV6-1 and TRBJ1-2; D is unresolved. V gave up 2 bases and J gave up 2 bases, with 15 bases separating them. The CDR3 extends over 16 amino acids. Germline CDR1 MNHNS, CDR2 SASEGT. The CDR3 nucleotides are TGTGCCAGCAGTGAAATGAGGGCGGGCCCCAACTATGGCTACACCTTC. Its translation is CASSEMRAGPNYGYTF.

The rearrangement links TRBV2 to TRBJ1-2; TRBD1 agrees at 9 bases. The length of the CDR3 is 15 residues. V was clipped by 7 bases and J by 0 bases; unmatched bases: 6. Germline CDR1 SNHLY, CDR2 FYNNEI. CDR3 amino acids: CASILDRGTNYGYTF. As DNA, the CDR3 is TGTGCCAGCATATTGGACAGGGGCACTAACTATGGCTACACCTTC.

V usage is TRBV5-1 and J usage is TRBJ1-1, with D hard to call. The CDR3 consists of 16 residues. Germline CDR1 reads SGHRS; CDR2 reads YFSETQ. With 0 bases removed from V and 0 bases from J, the gap between germline ends came to 12 bases. CDR3: CASSLGGSQMNTEAFF. CDR3 coding DNA: TGCGCCAGCAGCTTGGGCGGGTCTCAGATGAACACTGAAGCTTTCTTT.

The rearrangement joins TRBV24-1 to TRBJ2-1; D is perhaps TRBD2 (7 bases). The CDR3 is 14 amino acids. The V gene's germline CDR1 is KGHDR and CDR2 SFDVKD. Trimming pared 10 bases from V and 3 bases from J, leaving 15 bases between. This chain's CDR3 is CATRPAGHYNEQFF. CDR3 bases: TGTGCCACTCGCCCAGCGGGACACTACAATGAGCAGTTCTTC.

The chain recombines TRBV18 with TRBJ1-2; D uncertain. The ends were cut back, 4 bases at V and 0 bases at J, with 15 bases in the middle. Germline V lookup: CDR1 KGHSH, CDR2 LQKENI. The CDR3 is 16 residues long. The CDR3 region is CASSLGTASTNYGYTF. The DNA for the CDR3 is TGTGCCAGCTCACTTGGTACAGCCTCTACTAACTATGGCTACACCTTC.

The CDR3 nucleotides read TGTGCCAGCAGCGCGACCGCGGGACAGGGTTCCCTCGAGCAGTACTTC. This gives the protein CASSATAGQGSLEQYF. J is TRBJ2-7 and V is TRBV11-1, with 9 bases fitting TRBD1. Trimming took 5 bases from V and 6 from J; bases not matched to a gene: 14. Germline assignment: CDR1 SGHAT and CDR2 FQDESV (reference sequence). The CDR3 consists of 16 residues.

The rearrangement joins TRBV28 to TRBJ2-4, with D unresolved. The length of the CDR3 is 12 residues. CDR1 and CDR2 (germline): MDHEN, SYDVKM. Trimming stripped 5 bases from V and 14 bases from J, with 16 bases between. This CDR3 is CASSPSTKVEYF. The CDR3 DNA reads TGTGCCAGCAGTCCATCAACTAAGGTTGAGTACTTC.

This chain joins TRBV9 and TRBJ1-1; 8 nucleotides line up with TRBD1. J was trimmed by 5 bases and V by 4 bases; bases with no gene match: 4. CDR3 length: 13 residues. The germline CDR1 and CDR2 sequences are SGDLS and YYNGEE. The CDR3 is CASSSTGGTEAFF. The CDR3 DNA reads as TGTGCCAGCAGCTCCACAGGGGGAACTGAAGCTTTCTTT.

This clone came up a few times. The rearrangement joins TRBV27 to TRBJ1-5; tentatively, D is TRBD1 (6 bases). Trimming took off 1 base at V and 7 bases at J, with 17 bases between the two ends. CDR1 is MNHEY and CDR2 is SMNVEV in the germline V gene (reference sequence). This CDR3 is built from 16 residues. The CDR3 protein is CASSLFPAGVGQPQHF. DNA of the CDR3: TGTGCCAGCAGTTTATTTCCCGCAGGGGTTGGGCAGCCCCAGCATTTT.

The J gene is TRBJ2-1, the V gene TRBV7-2, with 10 nucleotides matching TRBD1. CDR1 is SGHTA, CDR2 FQGNSA, per germline. After removal of 6 bases from V and 4 bases from J, the junction contained 6 bases not matched to a gene. This CDR3 contains 15 residues. CDR3: CASRSGTGAYNEQFF. CDR3 sequence (DNA): TGTGCCAGCAGGTCCGGGACAGGGGCTTACAATGAGCAGTTCTTC.

A single count supports this clone. This chain connects TRBV14 to TRBJ1-3, with D hard to call. The CDR3 contains 16 residues. Germline CDR1 is SGHDN and CDR2 is FVKESK. V was pared by 0 bases and J by 1 base, with 10 bases between. The DNA of the CDR3 is TGTGCCAGCAGCCAAGATAGTTCACAGTCTGGAAACACCATATATTTT. This gives the protein CASSQDSSQSGNTIYF.

The chain carries TRBV6-1 and TRBJ2-3, with D perhaps TRBD1 (5 bases). The V end was cut by 4 bases, the J end by 0 bases, with 20 bases between. CDR3 length: 18 amino acids. Per germline, CDR1 MNHNS and CDR2 SASEGT. CDR3 amino acids: CASSGSRWGTSSTDTQYF. CDR3 in DNA: TGTGCCAGCAGTGGCTCTCGGTGGGGCACCTCCAGCACAGATACGCAGTATTTT.